This T cell receptor (beta chain) was found in a study of cytomegalovirus exposure and HLA in healthy donors. The CDR3 runs to 17 residues. Deletions cut 5 bases from V and 0 bases from J, with 17 bases between. Germline assignment: CDR1 LNHDA and CDR2 SQIVND (reference sequence). Donors came from a validation cohort of 90 to 150 subjects, distinct from the first 666-subject cohort. Assay used: immunoSEQ multiplex PCR; TCRdb lists only in-frame clones, some missing. The table shows tens of thousands of clones, with roughly 90% occurring only once. The gene calls are TRBV19 and TRBJ2-1; D gene unclear. Sequenced: PBMCs. This receptor was identified in a woman younger than 35 in good health and CMV-seropositive. In DNA form, the CDR3 reads TGTGCCAGTAGTGAAACGTTCAAATTGAGCTCCTACAATGAGCAGTTCTTC. It specifies CASSETFKLSSYNEQFF.